A single sample gave rise to the 32 T cell receptor beta chains below, sequenced in a study of early T cells in non-severe SARS-CoV-2 infection. TCRdb re-called the 5' RACE reads through MiXCR, storing one row per CDR3 protein. The sample holds approximately 33,000 distinct CDR3 sequences, about 3.9% seen once. The sequencing input was whole blood. These receptors came from an adult who was a healthcare worker with PCR-confirmed SARS-CoV-2 infection or an uninfected control (not recorded which).

This clonotype was seen at least ten times. This rearrangement joins TRBV6-1 to TRBJ2-7; 8 bases align to TRBD2. The germline V gene encodes CDR1 MNHNS and CDR2 SASEGT. This CDR3 is built from 13 residues. The trim removed 6 bases at V and 6 bases at J, leaving 7 bases unmatched. The CDR3 bases are TGTGCCAGCAGGACTGGGACTAGACGCGAGCAGTACTTC. Its translation is CASRTGTRREQYF.

This clonotype was seen repeatedly, ten times or more. V gene TRBV10-3 combines with J gene TRBJ1-2, with a possible D match to TRBD1 (5 bases). This CDR3 contains 13 residues. Germline V gene sequence: CDR1 ENHRY, CDR2 SYGVKD. Trimming stripped 1 base from V and 4 bases from J, with 7 bases between. This chain's CDR3 is CAISEYRTYGYTF. The CDR3 DNA is TGTGCCATCAGTGAGTACAGGACCTATGGCTACACCTTC.

In its sample, this clonotype was seen many times. This sequence joins TRBV20-1 and TRBJ2-7; D is possibly TRBD2 (6 bases). CDR1 is DFQATT, CDR2 SNEGSKA, per germline (reference sequence). CDR3 size: 12 residues. With 3 bases removed from V and 3 bases from J, the gap between germline ends came to 9 bases. CDR3 bases: TGCAGTGCTAGCTTGCGGGACTACGAGCAGTACTTC. Translation gives CSASLRDYEQYF.

This clonotype is a singleton in its sample. Since a much larger clone is just one base distant, this may be a read error. V and J are TRBV12-3 or TRBV12-4 and TRBJ2-3; D is perhaps TRBD1 or TRBD2 (6 bases each). The CDR3 has 15 amino acids. The CDR3 region has the DNA TGTGCCAGCAGTTTGGGGGGCGCGGGCACAGAAACGCAGTATTTT. It encodes CASSLGGAGTETQYF.

Many counts were recorded for this clonotype. The chain recombines TRBV7-2 with TRBJ2-3; unclear D gene. Germline V gene data show CDR1 as SGHTA and CDR2 as FQGNSA. The CDR3 runs 15 residues. The V and J ends lost 1 base and 10 bases respectively, with 18 bases between them. The CDR3 DNA reads as TGTGCCAGCAGCTTAGGTTCCCCGGACCGACATCCGCAGTATTTT. Amino acid sequence: CASSLGSPDRHPQYF.

This clonotype appeared many times. V is TRBV10-3 and J is TRBJ1-6; no clear D gene. Trimming pared 2 bases from V and 8 bases from J, leaving 4 bases between. The CDR3 has 12 residues. CDR1 and CDR2 from the germline V gene are ENHRY and SYGVKD. The CDR3 coding sequence is TGTGCCATCAGTGAGGGTGATTCACCCCTCCACTTT. Its protein product is CAISEGDSPLHF.

This clonotype appeared many times. The chain uses TRBV6-6 and TRBJ2-1; D uncertain. This CDR3 is 15 amino acids long. CDR1 MNHNY and CDR2 SVGAGI come from the germline V gene (reference sequence). The V end lost 5 bases, the J end lost 2 bases, and 13 bases lay between the germline ends. The CDR3 bases are TGTGCCAGCAGTACCCGCGGACCCGCCTACAATGAGCAGTTCTTC. Translation gives CASSTRGPAYNEQFF.

This clonotype was seen ten or more times. The J gene is TRBJ2-3, the V gene TRBV11-1; D remains ambiguous. V lost 5 bases and J lost 3, with 6 bases in between. The V gene's germline CDR1 is SGHAT and CDR2 FQDESV (reference sequence). This CDR3 region has 12 residues. CDR3 coding DNA: TGTGCCAGCAGCCCAAAGACAGATACGCAGTATTTT. It translates to CASSPKTDTQYF.

This clonotype appeared a few times. This sequence joins TRBV20-1 and TRBJ2-3, with a possible D match to TRBD2 (5 bases). V was trimmed by 0 bases and J by 0 bases, leaving 10 bases between them. This CDR3 comprises 15 residues. CDR1 is DFQATT, CDR2 SNEGSKA, per germline (reference sequence). CDR3 DNA sequence: TGCAGTGCTAGAGATTCGAGGGAAAGCACAGATACGCAGTATTTT. Translated, it gives CSARDSRESTDTQYF.

The sample holds many counts of this clonotype. V gene TRBV29-1 combines with J gene TRBJ1-4; D call uncertain. The CDR3 is made up of 13 amino acids. Germline lookup yields CDR1 SQVTM and CDR2 ANQGSEA. Between the trimmed V and J ends, which lost 4 bases and 8 bases, there was a span of 14 bases. CDR3 amino acids: CSVVAGVGEKLFF. Written as DNA, the CDR3 is TGCAGCGTTGTCGCCGGGGTAGGGGAAAAACTGTTTTTT.

This clonotype was seen only a few times. The V and J genes are TRBV3-1 and TRBJ1-1; maybe TRBD1 (5 bases). The CDR3 consists of 13 residues. The ends were cut back, 4 bases at V and 0 bases at J, with 6 bases in the middle. Germline V lookup: CDR1 LGHDT, CDR2 YNNKEL (reference sequence). This chain's CDR3 is CASSPGMNTEAFF. The DNA for the CDR3 is TGTGCCAGCAGCCCAGGGATGAACACTGAAGCTTTCTTT.

This clonotype was found many times. This chain uses TRBV12-5 with TRBJ2-1; 10 nucleotides line up with TRBD2. V lost 5 bases and J lost 0; bases outside the gene matches: 4. In germline, CDR1 is LGHNT, CDR2 FRNRAP. The length of the CDR3 is 16 residues. This CDR3 is CASGGRTSGSYNEQFF. The CDR3 region has the DNA TGTGCTAGTGGTGGCCGGACTAGCGGCTCCTACAATGAGCAGTTCTTC.

This clonotype was observed many times. The chain links TRBV28 to TRBJ1-1; the match to TRBD1 covers 10 bases. V was pared by 4 bases and J by 7 bases, with 12 bases of the junction left unmatched. Germline V CDR1 and CDR2: MDHEN, SYDVKM. CDR3 size: 16 residues. Here the CDR3 reads CASSSTGGAKIIEAFF. In DNA form, the CDR3 reads TGTGCCAGCAGTTCGACAGGGGGCGCGAAAATAATTGAAGCTTTCTTT. Filled out from reference TRBV28 and TRBJ1-1, the complete variable domain reads DVKVTQSSRYLVKRTGEKVFLECVQDMDHENMFWYRQDPGLGLRLIYFSYDVKMKEKGDIPEGYSVSREKKERFSLILESASTNQTSMYLCASSSTGGAKIIEAFFGQGTRLTVV.

This clonotype was seen repeatedly, ten times or more. This chain links TRBV2 with TRBJ1-1; 11 nucleotides match TRBD1. The V segment lost 5 bases and the J segment 0 bases; nucleotides outside the gene matches: 8. This CDR3 is 17 amino acids long. Germline V gives CDR1 SNHLY, CDR2 FYNNEI. The CDR3 bases are TGTGCCAGCAGTAAAGGGACAGGGGGAGGCATGAACACTGAAGCTTTCTTT. It encodes CASSKGTGGGMNTEAFF. The entire variable domain, with the rest obtained from reference TRBV2 and TRBJ1-1, is as follows: EPEVTQTPSHQVTQMGQEVILRCVPISNHLYFYWYRQILGQKVEFLVSFYNNEISEKSEIFDDQFSVERPDGSNFTLKIRSTKLEDSAMYFCASSKGTGGGMNTEAFFGQGTRLTVV.

At least ten counts were recorded for this clonotype. The chain combines TRBV11-3 with TRBJ2-7; 7 nucleotides agree with TRBD2. The CDR3 runs to 13 residues. After removal of 2 bases from V and 3 bases from J, the junction contained 1 base not matched to a gene. CDR1 is SGHNT, CDR2 YENEEA, per germline. As DNA, the CDR3 is TGTGCCAGCAGCTTATCTAGCGGCTACGAGCAGTACTTC. This codes for CASSLSSGYEQYF.

The rearrangement links TRBV7-2 to TRBJ2-2; D gene uncertain. V dropped 2 bases and J dropped 6 bases, with 16 bases sitting between them. CDR1 SGHTA and CDR2 FQGNSA come from the germline V gene. The CDR3 runs 16 residues. The CDR3 DNA reads as TGTGCCAGCAGCTTACAATTGGGGTCAGGCGCCGGGGAGCTGTTTTTT. This encodes CASSLQLGSGAGELFF.

This clonotype was detected many times. CDR3 bases: TGTGCCATCCGGACTAGCGGGAGCTATGAGCAGTTCTTC. Residues: CAIRTSGSYEQFF. The V and J genes are TRBV6-1 and TRBJ2-1; TRBD2 aligns across 13 bases. Germline lookup yields CDR1 MNHNS and CDR2 SASEGT. The CDR3 is 13 amino acids. The junction had 5 bases not matched to a gene; V was cut back by 10 bases and J by 8 bases.

V and J are TRBV10-3 and TRBJ2-5, with D maybe TRBD1 (6 bases). In germline, CDR1 is ENHRY, CDR2 SYGVKD. The CDR3 sequence is 13 residues long. V lost 6 bases and J lost 2, with 10 bases in between. The CDR3 here is CAIRTTGQETQYF. Here the CDR3 DNA reads TGTGCCATCAGGACAACAGGGCAAGAGACCCAGTACTTC.

This clonotype was recorded at least ten times. The V gene is TRBV30, the J gene TRBJ2-2; D is ambiguous. Germline V gene sequence: CDR1 GTSNPN, CDR2 SVGIG (reference sequence). The CDR3 loop spans 15 amino acids. V was trimmed by 4 bases and J by 1 base, leaving 13 bases between them. The CDR3 coding sequence is TGTGCCTGGACCCGACCTTCCCTGAACACCGGGGAGCTGTTTTTT. Encoded protein: CAWTRPSLNTGELFF.

This clonotype was found a few times. This chain uses TRBV19 with TRBJ2-3, with 11 bases that match TRBD2. There are 16 residues in the CDR3. CDR1 LNHDA and CDR2 SQIVND come from the germline V gene (reference sequence). J lost 1 base, V lost 6 bases, and 6 bases had no gene match. CDR3 nucleotide sequence: TGTGCCAGTAGCCCCGGGACTAGCGGACGCACAGATACGCAGTATTTT. It specifies CASSPGTSGRTDTQYF.

This clonotype was counted only a few times. This chain uses TRBV11-3 with TRBJ2-7, with no clear D. V shed 3 bases and J shed 2 bases, with 11 bases lying between them. Germline V CDR1 and CDR2: SGHNT, YENEEA. This CDR3 is 14 amino acids long. In nucleotides, the CDR3 is TGTGCCAGCAGCTTTTCTGGTAGGCCCTACGAGCAGTACTTC. Its protein is CASSFSGRPYEQYF.

This clonotype was found many times. The chain couples TRBV25-1 to TRBJ1-1; D is undetermined. The CDR3 runs to 12 residues. Trimming pared 1 base from V and 10 bases from J, leaving 10 bases between. Looked up from germline, CDR1 is MGHDK and CDR2 is SYGVNS. The CDR3 region has the DNA TGTGCCAGCAGTGAATCAGGCGGTCGAGCTTTCTTT. As protein: CASSESGGRAFF.

This clonotype was seen ten or more times. The V call is TRBV19, the J call TRBJ2-1; D is undetermined. V lost 5 bases and J 3 bases, leaving 5 bases between the germline ends. The V gene's germline CDR1 is LNHDA and CDR2 SQIVND (reference sequence). The CDR3 consists of 12 residues. The CDR3 is CASSENYNEQFF. The CDR3 DNA reads TGTGCCAGTAGTGAAAACTACAATGAGCAGTTCTTC. Looking up the rest from reference TRBV19 and TRBJ2-1 gives the full variable domain: DGGITQSPKYLFRKEGQNVTLSCEQNLNHDAMYWYRQDPGQGLRLIYYSQIVNDFQKGDIAEGYSVSREKKESFPLTVTSAQKNPTAFYLCASSENYNEQFFGPGTRLTVL.

This clonotype was seen only a few times. The J gene is TRBJ1-6, the V gene TRBV3-1, with 7 bases fitting TRBD1. Germline assignment: CDR1 LGHDT and CDR2 YNNKEL (reference sequence). CDR3 length: 16 residues. The junction had 16 bases not matched to a gene; V was cut back by 4 bases and J by 13 bases. The CDR3: CASSLGTAHPGGPLHF. CDR3 DNA: TGTGCCAGCAGCCTGGGGACAGCCCATCCCGGGGGCCCCCTCCACTTT.

This clonotype was seen ten or more times. The chain recombines TRBV7-2 with TRBJ2-2; TRBD2 agrees at 11 bases. CDR3 length equals 16 residues. Germline CDR1 reads SGHTA; CDR2 reads FQGNSA. The ends lost 5 bases at V and 5 bases at J; junction bases unmatched: 7. This CDR3 reads CASSPGLAGRTGELFF. CDR3 nucleotides: TGTGCCAGCAGCCCAGGACTAGCGGGTCGGACCGGGGAGCTGTTTTTT.

This clonotype was counted at least ten times. The V call is TRBV9, the J call TRBJ1-5; no clear D gene. Germline assignment: CDR1 SGDLS and CDR2 YYNGEE. Trimming removed 0 bases at V and 7 bases at J, with 8 bases between. The CDR3 contains 13 residues. The DNA for the CDR3 is TGTGCCAGCAGCGTAGCCCCCGAACAGCCCCAGCATTTT. Translated, it gives CASSVAPEQPQHF.

Many counts were recorded for this clonotype. The chain employs TRBV7-9 and TRBJ1-5; D gene unclear. The ends were cut back, 7 bases at V and 3 bases at J, with 7 bases in the middle. This CDR3 is built from 12 residues. Germline V lookup: CDR1 SEHNR, CDR2 FQNEAQ (reference sequence). CDR3 in amino acids: CASTLDNQPQHF. The CDR3 nucleotides read TGTGCCAGCACACTGGACAATCAGCCCCAGCATTTT.

This clonotype was counted at least ten times. This rearrangement joins TRBV28 to TRBJ2-3; unclear D gene. The CDR3 totals 14 residues. CDR1 is MDHEN and CDR2 is SYDVKM in the germline V gene. With 5 bases removed from V and 2 bases from J, the gap between germline ends came to 11 bases. This CDR3 reads CASSPRGVTDTQYF. For the CDR3, the DNA is TGTGCCAGCAGTCCTAGAGGTGTCACAGATACGCAGTATTTT. Together with reference TRBV28 and TRBJ2-3, the CDR3 gives the full variable domain: DVKVTQSSRYLVKRTGEKVFLECVQDMDHENMFWYRQDPGLGLRLIYFSYDVKMKEKGDIPEGYSVSREKKERFSLILESASTNQTSMYLCASSPRGVTDTQYFGPGTRLTVL.

This clonotype was detected ten times or more. The chain links TRBV28 to TRBJ2-7; D gene uncertain. CDR1 and CDR2 (germline): MDHEN, SYDVKM. V was pared by 7 bases and J by 1 base, with 8 bases between. CDR3 length equals 12 residues. The CDR3 loop reads CASTGNSYEQYF. Written as DNA, the CDR3 is TGTGCCAGCACGGGCAATTCCTACGAGCAGTACTTC.

The table lists this clonotype with many counts. The chain recombines TRBV28 with TRBJ2-7; 7 nucleotides agree with TRBD1. The CDR3 runs to 13 residues. After removal of 2 bases from V and 4 bases from J, the junction contained 2 bases not matched to a gene. Germline lookup yields CDR1 MDHEN and CDR2 SYDVKM. CDR3 coding DNA: TGTGCCAGCAGTTTAGGGACAGAATACGAGCAGTACTTC. Its translation: CASSLGTEYEQYF.

This clonotype was counted between two and nine times. The rearrangement links TRBV27 to TRBJ2-7; 11 bases line up with TRBD2. With 2 bases clipped from V and 0 bases from J, the junction kept 9 bases outside the gene matches. Germline CDR1 and CDR2: MNHEY and SMNVEV (reference sequence). This CDR3 is built from 18 residues. CDR3 in amino acids: CASSLGGTSGPNSYEQYF. The CDR3 DNA follows: TGTGCCAGCAGTTTAGGGGGGACTAGCGGACCCAACTCCTACGAGCAGTACTTC.

This clonotype was recorded at least ten times. The rearrangement links TRBV7-3 to TRBJ2-1, with D perhaps TRBD2 (5 bases). From germline, CDR1 is SGHTA and CDR2 FQGTGA. V gave up 5 bases and J gave up 0 bases, with 11 bases separating them. The CDR3 is made up of 15 amino acids. The CDR3 sequence: CASSTDGGSYNEQFF. The CDR3 DNA sequence: TGTGCCAGCAGCACGGACGGAGGCTCCTACAATGAGCAGTTCTTC.